In its sample, the clone carrying this T cell receptor beta chain was seen many times. The target antigen is unknown. This entry belongs to a study of beta chain features in type 1 diabetes. General observations from the study: Across all four CD4+ subsets, people with type 1 diabetes showed modestly shorter TCRB CDR3s.

V lost 3 bases, J lost 0 bases, and 9 bases lay in between. Germline V gene data show CDR1 as KGHSH and CDR2 as LQKENI. This CDR3 is 16 amino acids long. Every bit of the isolated RNA underwent reverse transcription, so sequencing read expressed TCRB transcripts. Profiling relied on immunoSEQ multiplex PCR, and the TCRdb table lists in-frame clones only, not all of them. Of 400,000 or so clones in the sample, 9.5% to 10% were seen once. Staining for CD45RO/CCR7/CD25/CD127/CD95/CD27 allowed sorting of CD4+ naive, central memory, regulatory and stem cell-like memory cells. The chain employs TRBV18 and TRBJ2-6, with D tentatively TRBD2 (6 bases). Sequenced: central memory CD4+ T cells from blood. The TCR comes from a man aged 25 to 40 with type 1 diabetes. CDR3 amino acids: CASSPEGYSGANVLTF. CDR3 sequence (DNA): TGTGCCAGCTCACCGGAGGGGTACTCTGGGGCCAACGTCCTGACTTTC.